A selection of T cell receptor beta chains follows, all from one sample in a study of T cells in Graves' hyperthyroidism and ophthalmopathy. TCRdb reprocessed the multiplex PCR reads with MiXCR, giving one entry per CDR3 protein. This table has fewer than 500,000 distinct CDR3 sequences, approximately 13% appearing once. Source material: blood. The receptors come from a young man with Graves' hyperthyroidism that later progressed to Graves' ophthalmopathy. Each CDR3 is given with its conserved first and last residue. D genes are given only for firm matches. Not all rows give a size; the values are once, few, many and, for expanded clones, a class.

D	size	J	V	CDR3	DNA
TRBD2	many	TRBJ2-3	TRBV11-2	CASSPGLAGSNSDTQYF	TGTGCCAGCAGCCCGGGACTAGCGGGGTCAAACTCAGATACGCAGTATTTT
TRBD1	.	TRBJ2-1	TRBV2	CASSSGQGGFRNEQFF	TGTGCCAGCAGTTCGGGACAGGGGGGGTTTAGGAATGAGCAGTTCTTC
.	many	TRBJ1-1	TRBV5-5	CASSKVTTEAFF	TGTGCCAGCAGCAAAGTTACCACTGAAGCTTTCTTT
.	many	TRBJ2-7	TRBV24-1	CATSDQRTASYEQYF	TGTGCCACCAGTGACCAACGGACAGCCTCCTACGAGCAGTACTTC
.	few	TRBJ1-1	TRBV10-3	CAISAGVMNTEAFF	TGTGCCATCAGTGCAGGGGTTATGAACACTGAAGCTTTCTTT
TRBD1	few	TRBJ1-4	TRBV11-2	CASSPDRGPNEKLFF	TGTGCCAGCAGCCCAGACAGGGGTCCTAATGAAAAACTGTTTTTT
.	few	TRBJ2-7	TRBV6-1	CASSEYYEQYF	TGTGCCAGCAGTGAATACTACGAGCAGTACTTC
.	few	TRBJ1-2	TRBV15	CATSRDSVYGYTF	TGTGCCACCAGCAGAGACAGCGTTTATGGCTACACCTTC
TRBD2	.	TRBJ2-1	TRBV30	CAWTTSAEQFF	TGTGCCTGGACTACTAGCGCCGAGCAGTTCTTC
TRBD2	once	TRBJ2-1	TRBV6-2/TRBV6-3	CASSYGAGAYNEQFF	TGTGCCAGCAGTTACGGGGCGGGGGCCTACAATGAGCAGTTCTTC
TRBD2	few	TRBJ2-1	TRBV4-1	CASSHRPLAGRGEQFF	TGCGCCAGCAGCCACCGGCCACTAGCGGGGCGTGGGGAGCAGTTCTTC
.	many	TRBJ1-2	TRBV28	CASSLGQTNYGYTF	TGTGCCAGCAGTTTAGGACAGACTAACTATGGCTACACCTTC
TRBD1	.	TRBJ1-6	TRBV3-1	CASSPDRALSPLHF	TGTGCCAGCAGCCCTGACAGGGCTCTTTCACCCCTCCACTTT
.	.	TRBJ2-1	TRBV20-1	CSAIPPEHNEQFF	TGCAGTGCTATCCCCCCGGAGCACAATGAGCAGTTCTTC
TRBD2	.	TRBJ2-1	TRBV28	CASSPPGGGADNEQFF	TGTGCCAGCAGCCCGCCCGGCGGGGGGGCCGACAATGAGCAGTTCTTC
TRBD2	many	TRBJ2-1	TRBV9	CASSVTPTSGGDEQFF	TGTGCCAGCAGCGTAACCCCTACTAGCGGGGGAGATGAGCAGTTCTTC
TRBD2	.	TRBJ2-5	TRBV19	CASRRGLEQETQYF	TGTGCCAGTAGGCGGGGGTTGGAGCAAGAGACCCAGTACTTC
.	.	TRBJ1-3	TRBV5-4	CASSFRPSEAGNTIYF	TGTGCCAGCAGCTTCCGGCCTTCCGAAGCTGGAAACACCATATATTTT
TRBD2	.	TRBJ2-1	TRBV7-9	CASSPPGLAGGQKFF	TGTGCCAGCAGCCCTCCGGGACTAGCGGGGGGGCAGAAGTTCTTC
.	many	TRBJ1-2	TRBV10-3	CAISARPEDLGYTF	TGTGCCATCAGTGCCCGGCCAGAGGATCTTGGCTACACCTTC
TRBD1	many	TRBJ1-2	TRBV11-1	CASSNTGEVGYTF	TGTGCCAGCAGCAATACAGGGGAGGTGGGCTACACCTTC
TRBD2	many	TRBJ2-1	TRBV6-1	CASSEQAGDYNEQFF	TGTGCCAGCAGTGAACAAGCGGGGGATTACAATGAGCAGTTCTTC
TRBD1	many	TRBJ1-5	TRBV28	CASSRGRGQGSNQPQHF	TGTGCCAGCAGTCGGGGAAGGGGACAGGGGAGCAATCAGCCCCAGCATTTT
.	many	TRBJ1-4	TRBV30	CAWTAGVDEKLFF	TGTGCCTGGACCGCAGGGGTAGATGAAAAACTGTTTTTT
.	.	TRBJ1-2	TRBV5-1	CASSLELQGALYGYTF	TGCGCCAGCAGCTTGGAACTGCAGGGTGCCCTCTATGGCTACACCTTC
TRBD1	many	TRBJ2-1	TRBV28	CASSWPGQGYNEQFF	TGTGCCAGCAGTTGGCCGGGACAGGGCTACAATGAGCAGTTCTTC
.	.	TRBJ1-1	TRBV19	CASINGGGSYTEAFF	TGTGCCAGTATAAATGGGGGGGGCTCGTACACTGAAGCTTTCTTT
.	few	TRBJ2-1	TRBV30	CAWGSARNEQFF	TGTGCCTGGGGGTCTGCGCGGAATGAGCAGTTCTTC
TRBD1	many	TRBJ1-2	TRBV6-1	CASSEGRDRVLYGYTF	TGTGCCAGCAGTGAAGGCCGGGACAGGGTTCTCTATGGCTACACCTTC
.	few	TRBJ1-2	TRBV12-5	CASVGWGGRRGYTF	TGTGCTAGTGTCGGATGGGGAGGGCGGCGAGGCTACACCTTC
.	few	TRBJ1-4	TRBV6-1	CASSTGQTRDEKLFF	TGTGCCAGCAGTACCGGACAGACAAGGGATGAAAAACTGTTTTTT
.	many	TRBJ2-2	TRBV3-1	CASSTGGELFF	TGTGCCAGCAGTACCGGCGGGGAGCTGTTTTTT
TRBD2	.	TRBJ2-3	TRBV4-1	CASSRTSGGAGVTQYF	TGCGCCAGCAGCCGGACTAGCGGGGGGGCCGGAGTTACGCAGTATTTT
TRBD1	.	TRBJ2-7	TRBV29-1	CSVRQGMGEQYF	TGCAGCGTCCGACAGGGGATGGGTGAGCAGTACTTC
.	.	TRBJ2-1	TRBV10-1	CASSDGQKNEQFF	TGCGCCAGCAGTGACGGTCAGAAGAATGAGCAGTTCTTC
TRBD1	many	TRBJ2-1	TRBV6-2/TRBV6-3	CASNPSAGTGYSNEQFF	TGTGCCAGCAACCCATCAGCCGGGACAGGGTATAGCAATGAGCAGTTCTTC
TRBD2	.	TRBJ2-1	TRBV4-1	CASSQPSGGARDEQFF	TGCGCCAGCAGCCAACCGAGCGGGGGGGCCAGGGATGAGCAGTTCTTC
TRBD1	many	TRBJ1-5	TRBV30	CAWSVGQGGNQPQHF	TGTGCCTGGAGTGTGGGACAGGGAGGCAATCAGCCCCAGCATTTT
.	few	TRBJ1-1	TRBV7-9	CASSSEGLLNTEAFF	TGTGCCAGCAGCTCAGAGGGGCTACTGAACACTGAAGCTTTCTTT
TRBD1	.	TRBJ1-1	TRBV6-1	CASSNDRGLLQAFF	TGTGCCAGCAGTAACGACAGGGGGCTGCTCCAAGCTTTCTTT
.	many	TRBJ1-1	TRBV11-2	CASSLGPGDTEAFF	TGTGCCAGCAGCTTGGGACCAGGGGACACTGAAGCTTTCTTT
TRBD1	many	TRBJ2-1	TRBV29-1	CSVSGQATYNEQFF	TGCAGCGTTAGCGGACAGGCGACGTACAATGAGCAGTTCTTC
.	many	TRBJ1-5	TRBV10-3	CAISESGPRPQQPQHF	TGTGCCATCAGTGAGAGTGGACCCCGGCCCCAGCAGCCCCAGCATTTT
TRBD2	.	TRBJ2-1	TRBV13	CASSPPAGGSNEQFF	TGTGCCAGCAGCCCCCCAGCGGGGGGGTCTAATGAGCAGTTCTTC
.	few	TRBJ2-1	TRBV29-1	CSVEDRPNNEQFF	TGCAGCGTTGAAGACAGACCCAACAATGAGCAGTTCTTC
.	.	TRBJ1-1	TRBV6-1	CASSEENSGGAFF	TGTGCCAGCAGTGAAGAGAATTCGGGGGGGGCTTTCTTT
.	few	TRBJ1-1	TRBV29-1	CSADGGIAFF	TGCAGCGCCGACGGGGGTATAGCTTTCTTT
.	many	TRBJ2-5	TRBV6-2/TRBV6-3	CASSYSRGLKTQYF	TGTGCCAGCAGTTACTCGAGGGGTTTGAAGACCCAGTACTTC
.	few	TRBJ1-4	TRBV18	CASSALGPGEKLFF	TGTGCCAGCTCAGCCCTTGGGCCGGGGGAAAAACTGTTTTTT
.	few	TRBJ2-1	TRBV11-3	CASSLDRFRRDDEQFF	TGTGCCAGCAGCTTAGATCGGTTCCGACGGGACGATGAGCAGTTCTTC
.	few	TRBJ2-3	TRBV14	CASSQGFQRWTDTQYF	TGTGCCAGCAGCCAAGGATTCCAGCGGTGGACAGATACGCAGTATTTT
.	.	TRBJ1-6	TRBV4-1	CASSQLGISPLHF	TGCGCCAGCAGCCAACTGGGGATTTCACCCCTCCACTTT
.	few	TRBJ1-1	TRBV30	CASTGHLNTEAFF	TGTGCCTCAACGGGACATTTGAACACTGAAGCTTTCTTT